A selection of T cell receptor beta chains follows, all from one sample in a study of identical twins. One entry per CDR3 protein, called by TCRdb with MiXCR from the 5' RACE reads. Found here are around 530,000 distinct CDR3 sequences, approximately 16% of them singletons; the top ten hold more than 0.4%. The sample also formed part of further work on yellow fever vaccine responses in identical twins.

Sequencing was done on a sample of CD4+ T cells sorted from blood. The receptors were sampled from a young woman in good health. CDR3s leave out the opening cysteine and the closing phenylalanine or tryptophan. Clone size, where shown, is once, few, many, or a class for clones that have expanded.

clone size: .
V gene: TRBV9
CDR3 protein: ASSQYEGGSTYQETQY

clone size: few
V gene: TRBV20-1
CDR3 protein: SALIHRGFDNSPLH

clone size: few
V gene: TRBV6-5
CDR3 protein: ASSYNTGSSDSWANVLT

clone size: .
V gene: TRBV6-1
CDR3 protein: ASNKGLAGYNEQF

clone size: few
V gene: TRBV10-3
CDR3 protein: AAQERGTGELF

clone size: many
V gene: TRBV5-6
CDR3 protein: ASSLPTGSMNTEAF

clone size: few
V gene: TRBV12-3/TRBV12-4
CDR3 protein: ASRISVSTQETQY

clone size: .
V gene: TRBV28
CDR3 protein: ASSPGGSPKTQY

clone size: .
V gene: TRBV7-8
CDR3 protein: ASSLGGQGGTGELF

clone size: few
V gene: TRBV7-9
CDR3 protein: ASSLGRTVMNTEAF

clone size: .
V gene: TRBV28
CDR3 protein: ASSLRRGQAGYT

clone size: .
V gene: TRBV28
CDR3 protein: ASSLRGAGPNEQF

clone size: many
V gene: TRBV7-3
CDR3 protein: ASSFEAGNEQF

clone size: few
V gene: TRBV20-1
CDR3 protein: SAHLFGEGNGYT

clone size: many
V gene: TRBV5-1
CDR3 protein: ASSLTGTGAEAF

clone size: .
V gene: TRBV12-3/TRBV12-4
CDR3 protein: ASSSRRDGYNEQF

clone size: many
V gene: TRBV7-8
CDR3 protein: ASSLGGGHRSSYEQY

clone size: few
V gene: TRBV29-1
CDR3 protein: SVATVAGPSYEQY

clone size: few
V gene: TRBV7-9
CDR3 protein: ASSPRTRRREQF

clone size: few
V gene: TRBV28
CDR3 protein: AIRGRLASDTQY

clone size: many
V gene: TRBV7-8
CDR3 protein: ASSLGQIYGYT

clone size: many
V gene: TRBV12-3/TRBV12-4
CDR3 protein: ASSDQRSGNTIY

clone size: .
V gene: TRBV24-1
CDR3 protein: ATGQTGGRGETQY

clone size: .
V gene: TRBV20-1
CDR3 protein: SATATGELF

clone size: .
V gene: TRBV28
CDR3 protein: ASSETGALREQF

clone size: few
V gene: TRBV4-1
CDR3 protein: ASSQVGFQYGDPSYEQY

clone size: few
V gene: TRBV24-1
CDR3 protein: ATSAGRGNSPLH

clone size: few
V gene: TRBV12-3/TRBV12-4
CDR3 protein: ASKKAGWQF

clone size: once
V gene: TRBV19
CDR3 protein: ASSLSGQRANEQF

clone size: few
V gene: TRBV11-2
CDR3 protein: ASSRPGLAVGGELF

clone size: few
V gene: TRBV3-1
CDR3 protein: ASSHGLAGGIDTQY

clone size: few
V gene: TRBV5-5
CDR3 protein: ASSFGGTGPQETQY

clone size: few
V gene: TRBV7-9
CDR3 protein: ASSTSLGPQH

clone size: few
V gene: TRBV6-5
CDR3 protein: ASSYRSGGDNEQF

clone size: .
V gene: TRBV10-3
CDR3 protein: AISESRRGVSTDTQY

clone size: many
V gene: TRBV12-3/TRBV12-4
CDR3 protein: ASTRDRLSNQPQH

clone size: few
V gene: TRBV6-5
CDR3 protein: ASSFTGLAGRDEQF

clone size: many
V gene: TRBV12-3/TRBV12-4
CDR3 protein: ASSRGHDAGELF

clone size: few
V gene: TRBV11-2
CDR3 protein: ASSFWQGNRYT

clone size: .
V gene: TRBV12-3/TRBV12-4
CDR3 protein: ASSPWGGMGTDTQY

clone size: few
V gene: TRBV20-1
CDR3 protein: SARVFGGGVTEAF

clone size: few
V gene: TRBV6-5
CDR3 protein: ASSYVQGWDEQY

clone size: .
V gene: TRBV5-1
CDR3 protein: ASSLPQGGETQY

clone size: .
V gene: TRBV5-6
CDR3 protein: ASSLDSNNSPLH

clone size: .
V gene: TRBV5-1
CDR3 protein: ASSLFSSGVVYEQY

clone size: .
V gene: TRBV7-2
CDR3 protein: ASSLVAAGGSYNEQF

clone size: .
V gene: TRBV20-1
CDR3 protein: SAGRTGMSTGELF

clone size: .
V gene: TRBV5-1
CDR3 protein: ASMSIRNEQF

clone size: .
V gene: TRBV4-2
CDR3 protein: ASSQDLPSGGPRNEQF

clone size: few
V gene: TRBV16
CDR3 protein: ASSQSGLNTEAF

clone size: .
V gene: TRBV10-3
CDR3 protein: AISDRNQPQH

clone size: few
V gene: TRBV5-1
CDR3 protein: ASSTDRGRRDTQY